The entry that follows covers one T cell receptor (beta chain) sequence. Trimming cost V 0 bases and J 8 bases, with 7 bases left between them. The germline gives CDR1 SGHTA, CDR2 FQGNSA. CDR3 length: 12 amino acids. This specimen belongs to a study of T cell changes during pregnancy in multiple sclerosis. Sequencing was performed with immunoSEQ multiplex PCR; in TCRdb, only in-frame clones are kept and a portion is missing. The sample yields approximately 33,000 clones, about 91% seen once. This sequence was found in a female donor with multiple sclerosis, enrolled in a pregnancy study. V usage is TRBV7-2 and J usage is TRBJ1-1; the D is unclear. The source material was CD4+ T cells from peripheral blood mononuclear cells, sampled after pregnancy. This CDR3 is CASSLALGEAFF. The CDR3 nucleotides read TGTGCCAGCAGCTTAGCGCTGGGCGAAGCTTTCTTT.